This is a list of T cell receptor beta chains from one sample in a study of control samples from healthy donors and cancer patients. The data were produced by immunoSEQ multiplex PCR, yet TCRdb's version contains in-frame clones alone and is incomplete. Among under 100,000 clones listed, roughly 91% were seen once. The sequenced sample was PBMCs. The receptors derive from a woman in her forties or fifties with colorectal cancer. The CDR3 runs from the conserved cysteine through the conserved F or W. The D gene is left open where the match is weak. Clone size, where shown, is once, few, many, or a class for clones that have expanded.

CASNRDLGELFF,TGTGCCAGCAACCGGGACTTGGGGGAGCTGTTTTTT,TRBJ2-2,NA,NA,TRBV2
CSVESKQHTEAFF,TGCAGCGTTGAGAGTAAACAGCACACTGAAGCTTTCTTT,TRBJ1-1,NA,NA,TRBV29-1
CAGNLQGVGGYTF,TGTGCCGGAAATTTACAAGGGGTTGGAGGCTACACCTTC,TRBJ1-2,few,NA,TRBV30
CASSFLEGAASSYNEQFF,TGTGCCAGCAGCTTTTTAGAAGGGGCGGCTAGCTCCTACAATGAGCAGTTCTTC,TRBJ2-1,NA,NA,TRBV7-2
CASSSSLGGTGELFF,TGTGCCAGCAGTTCGTCCCTTGGGGGTACCGGGGAGCTGTTTTTT,TRBJ2-2,once,NA,TRBV28
CASSLQPGTGVGNTIYF,TGTGCCAGCAGTCTCCAGCCTGGGACAGGGGTCGGAAACACCATATATTTT,TRBJ1-3,NA,TRBD1,TRBV6-6
CATSRERGQPQHF,TGTGCCACCAGCAGAGAGAGGGGGCAGCCCCAGCATTTT,TRBJ1-5,NA,NA,TRBV15
CASSPEWQGNGYTF,TGCGCCAGCAGCCCCGAGTGGCAGGGGAATGGCTACACCTTC,TRBJ1-2,NA,NA,TRBV4-3
CASSVSLPTGFETQYF,TGTGCCAGCAGCGTCAGCTTGCCGACAGGATTCGAGACCCAGTACTTC,TRBJ2-5,NA,NA,TRBV7-6
CASRGTDLGYTF,TGTGCCAGCAGGGGGACAGACCTTGGCTACACCTTC,TRBJ1-2,once,TRBD1,TRBV28
CATSEAENTGELFF,TGTGCCACCAGTGAGGCTGAGAACACCGGGGAGCTGTTTTTT,TRBJ2-2,once,NA,TRBV24-1
CASSSGQGANYGYTF,TGCGCCAGCAGCTCGGGCCAGGGAGCTAACTATGGCTACACCTTC,TRBJ1-2,NA,NA,TRBV5-1